The T cell receptor (beta chain) under discussion was sequenced for a study of shared clonotypes between healthy human individuals. Selected positively for CCR7 and CD45RO-negative, naive CD8 cells excluded terminally differentiated effector memory CD45RA+ cells. Trimming removed 5 bases from V and 3 bases from J; junction bases left unmatched: 18. The CDR3 has 18 residues. Looked up from germline, CDR1 is SEHNR and CDR2 is FQNEAQ (reference sequence). Measured with immunoSEQ multiplex PCR; TCRdb has only the in-frame clones, and not every one. There are about 590,000 clones in the sample; nearly 97% occur only once, and around 0.097% lies in the top ten.

Sequencing was done on a sample of naive CD8+ T cells sorted from blood. The rearrangement uses TRBV7-9 and TRBJ2-7, with 8 bases identical to TRBD1. The source of this sequence is a woman under 40 in good health. DNA for the CDR3: TGTGCCAGCAGCCCGGCCGATGGTGGGACAGGTGGAATCTACGAGCAGTACTTC. Its translation: CASSPADGGTGGIYEQYF.